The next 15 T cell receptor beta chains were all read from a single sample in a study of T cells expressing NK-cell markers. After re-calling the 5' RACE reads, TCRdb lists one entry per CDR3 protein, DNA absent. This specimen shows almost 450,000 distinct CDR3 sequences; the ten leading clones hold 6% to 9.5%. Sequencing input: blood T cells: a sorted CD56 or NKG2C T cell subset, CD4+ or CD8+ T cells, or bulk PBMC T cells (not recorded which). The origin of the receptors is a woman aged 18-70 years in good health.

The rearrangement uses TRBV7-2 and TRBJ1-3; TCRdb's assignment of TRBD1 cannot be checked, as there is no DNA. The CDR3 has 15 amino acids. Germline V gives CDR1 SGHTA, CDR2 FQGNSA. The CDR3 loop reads CASSSKGAAGNTIYF.

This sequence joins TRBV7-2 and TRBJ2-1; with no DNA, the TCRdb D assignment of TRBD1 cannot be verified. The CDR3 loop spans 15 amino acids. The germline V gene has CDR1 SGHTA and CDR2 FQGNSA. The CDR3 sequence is CASSPTRDRGSEQFF.

The CDR3 spells CASSQVPSKLFF. This rearrangement joins TRBV14 to TRBJ1-4. The CDR3 spans 12 residues. Germline CDR1 and CDR2: SGHDN and FVKESK.

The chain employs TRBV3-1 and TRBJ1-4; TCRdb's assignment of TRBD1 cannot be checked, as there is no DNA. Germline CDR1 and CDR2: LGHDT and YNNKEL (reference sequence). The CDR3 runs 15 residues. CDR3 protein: CASSRTGGTNEKLFF.

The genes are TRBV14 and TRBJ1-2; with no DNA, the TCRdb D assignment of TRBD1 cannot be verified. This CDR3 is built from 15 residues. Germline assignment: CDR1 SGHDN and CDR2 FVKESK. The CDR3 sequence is CASSQGGGRGYGYTF.

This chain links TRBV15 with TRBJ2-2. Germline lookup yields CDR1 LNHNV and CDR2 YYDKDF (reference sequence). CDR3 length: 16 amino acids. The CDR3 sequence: CATSRESVQNTGELFF.

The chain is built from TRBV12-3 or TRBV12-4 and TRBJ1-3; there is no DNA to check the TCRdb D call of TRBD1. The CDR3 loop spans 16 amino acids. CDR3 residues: CASSAWTGASGNTIYF.

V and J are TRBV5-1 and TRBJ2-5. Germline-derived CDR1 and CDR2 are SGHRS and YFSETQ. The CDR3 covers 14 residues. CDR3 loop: CASSLAGPKETQYF.

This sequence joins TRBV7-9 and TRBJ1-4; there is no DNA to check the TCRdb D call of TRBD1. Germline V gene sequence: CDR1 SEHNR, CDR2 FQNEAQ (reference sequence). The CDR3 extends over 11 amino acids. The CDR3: CASSSPGKLFF.

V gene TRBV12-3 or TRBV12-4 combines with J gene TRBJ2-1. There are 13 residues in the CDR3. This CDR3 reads CASSSGMYNEQFF.

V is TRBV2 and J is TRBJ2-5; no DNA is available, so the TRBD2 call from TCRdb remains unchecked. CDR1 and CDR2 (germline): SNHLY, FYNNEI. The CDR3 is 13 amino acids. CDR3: CASQREGLETQYF.

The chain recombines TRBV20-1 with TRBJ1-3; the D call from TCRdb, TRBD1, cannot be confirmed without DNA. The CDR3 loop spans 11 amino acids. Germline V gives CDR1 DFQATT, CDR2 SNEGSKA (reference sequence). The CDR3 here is CSVVGVDTIYF.

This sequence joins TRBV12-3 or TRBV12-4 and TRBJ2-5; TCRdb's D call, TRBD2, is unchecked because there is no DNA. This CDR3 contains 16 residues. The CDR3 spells CASSLPTSGRRETQYF.

CDR3 in amino acids: CAWSDRYPSEGSNEQFF. The chain links TRBV30 to TRBJ2-1; the D call of TRBD2 rests on TCRdb alone, since no DNA is present to check it. In germline, CDR1 is GTSNPN, CDR2 SVGIG (reference sequence). CDR3 length: 17 amino acids. The full variable domain, rest sourced from reference TRBV30 and TRBJ2-1, is SQTIHQWPATLVQPVGSPLSLECTVEGTSNPNLYWYRQAAGRGLQLLFYSVGIGQISSEVPQNLSASRPQDRQFILSSKKLLLSDSGFYLCAWSDRYPSEGSNEQFFGPGTRLTVL.

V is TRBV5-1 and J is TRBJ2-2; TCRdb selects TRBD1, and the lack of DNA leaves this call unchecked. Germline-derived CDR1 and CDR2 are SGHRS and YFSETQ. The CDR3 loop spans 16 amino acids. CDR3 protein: CASSLVGTPPPGELFF.